Here is one TCR beta chain with its context. Its antigen specificity is not known. One base away there is no much larger clone; base qualities are not given. This sample stems from a study of cytomegalovirus exposure and HLA in healthy donors (dated by TCRdb to 2017 to 2019). For context, the study as a whole: An earlier analysis of approximately 590 of the donors reported approximately 270 Gb of sequence data and around 110 million unique TCR beta sequences from some 180 million T cells. The number of typed donors differed by locus: 629-630 for A, B, C, DRB1 and DQB1; 500 to 550 for DQA1; approximately 610 for DPA1; and roughly 450 for DPB1. Donor age, sex, ethnicity and CMV serostatus were compiled alongside the repertoire data. About 300 gigabases of sequencing data and approximately 93 million unique TCR sequences were included in an early release covering roughly 600 HLA-typed donors. The aim of the study was to test whether cataloging public T cell receptors could identify signatures of past pathogen exposure. A later analysis re-analyzed previously published TCR beta repertoires from 600 to 850 donors and added high-resolution HLA genotyping to study TCR occurrence patterns. High-throughput TCR immunosequencing, statistical association of individual TCRs with disease status, and machine learning were combined to predict cytomegalovirus infection status. The later analysis used no new phenotypic data to find candidate immune exposures, relying instead on TCR beta sequences and their occurrence across donors. Besides the first cohort of more than 650 subjects, a separate validation cohort made up of 90 to 150 different subjects was used. Five DR-DQ haplotypes were handled as single units for association and clustering because linkage in the cohort was strong. Among over 350 genotyped donors of the cohort, an average of about 240,000 unique TCR beta nucleotide sequences were sequenced per donor, about a sixth of them non-productive. The T cell repertoires of some 670 subjects were profiled by immunosequencing and related to cytomegalovirus serostatus. Class I and class II HLA loci were covered by the typing at four-digit resolution. An earlier analysis of around 580 of the donors used high-throughput TCR beta sequencing to judge whether each TCR beta V gene segment behaved as functional or pseudogenic. Of the approximately 400 genotyped donors, roughly 85% fell in the genetic ancestry cluster associated with self-reported Caucasian donors. All discovery cohort repertoires had been generated on a single sequencing platform. Genome-wide SNP genotypes for about 60% of the roughly 700 donors were used in a later genetic analysis, which treated that subset as a discovery cohort.

The cohort consisted of some 730 healthy bone marrow donors. Cohort members were all nominally healthy when sampled, although unrecorded immune exposures were likely present. The donor tested CMV seropositive and was one of the 289 seropositive cohort members. A peripheral blood sample was provided by each donor, and peripheral blood mononuclear cells were used for TCR beta sequencing. The Qiagen DNeasy Blood Extraction Kit was used to extract genomic DNA from the blood cell samples. Libraries came from the immunoSEQ multiplex PCR assay. For the multiplex PCR, a mixture combining 60 forward primers for TCR Vbeta segments and 13 reverse primers for TCR Jbeta segments was used. The CDR3 region of rearranged TCR beta genes was amplified from genomic DNA by a multiplex PCR assay. Amplified TCR beta libraries were sequenced as 87-base-pair reads on the Illumina HiSeq System. Turning to the authors' computational methods: In a later analysis, 70 million to 95 million unique TCR beta chains were counted across the roughly 670 repertoires, and roughly 10 million of these chains were shared by at least two donors. To remove PCR and sequencing errors, raw reads were error-corrected and collapsed into unique sequences using a nearest-neighbor algorithm that merged closely related sequences. CDR3 sequences were aligned to IMGT reference sequences to assign V, D and J gene segments. Each retained sequence needed at least a six-nucleotide match to both a V gene segment and a J gene segment. A rearrangement counted as productive if the CDR3 had no stop codons and remained in frame with V and J, and every other rearrangement counted as non-productive. CDR3 was defined by IMGT convention, running from the second conserved V-encoded cysteine to the conserved J-encoded phenylalanine. Sequences without an unambiguous match to a single V gene segment were excluded from the earlier analysis of approximately 600 of the donors. In an earlier analysis of approximately 550 of the donors, V segments were called functional above 56.7% productive rearrangements and were called segregating when the between-donor standard deviation exceeded 5%. A statistical classification framework was built to diagnose cytomegalovirus status from the catalog of TCR beta chain sequences. V and J gene assignment, in a later analysis, came from comparing TCR nucleotide sequences with IMGT/GENE-DB human TR gene sequences. The TCRdist pipeline was used in a later analysis to assign CDR3 sequences and most-parsimonious VDJ recombination scenarios. In a later analysis, each TCR beta chain was defined by its CDR3 amino acid sequence together with its V-gene family, and reads lacking a unique V-gene family were excluded. To address suspected cross-contamination and a sequencing artifact, a later analysis removed 450 to 700 highly shared, low-generation-probability nucleotide sequences. In a later analysis, a clonal expansion index for each public chain was calculated from normalized within-repertoire ranks of inferred template counts. Generation probabilities in a later analysis came from a VDJ recombination model fitted to out-of-frame rearrangements, and those results were checked against IGoR. In a later analysis, TCR-TCR, TCR-HLA and TCR-CMV co-occurrence was scored with hypergeometric tests, and a repertoire-size bias correction was applied to TCR pairs. To estimate false discovery rates, a later analysis permuted the HLA or CMV assignments 20 times. In a later analysis, co-occurring TCRs were grouped using DBSCAN, with TCRdist sequence similarity added in when clustering inside HLA-allele-positive subsets. Repertoires with fewer than 30,000 or more than 120,000 public chains were left out of co-occurrence clustering, as were five repertoires with anomalous nucleotide sharing. The source is immuneACCESS, and TCRdb retained only in-frame sequences with V and J called. Part of the clones is not carried over; for the studies checked, unresolved V genes explain less than half of this, and the remainder is unexplained. For V, J and clone size, that table is used; D and trimming come from the DNA. The sample profile shows approximately 190,000 clones; around four fifths of them were found once. 2.6% of the sample is held by the ten biggest clonotypes.

From a lookup of the germline V gene (reference sequence), CDR1 and CDR2 are SEHNR and FQNEAQ. V gives up 0 bases and J gives up 5 bases, and the segment between their germline ends measures 11 bases. The CDR3, cysteine through phenylalanine, is 15 amino acids long. The retained sequence is limited to the CDR3, 45 bases, with the frame set at the first base. What the study reported, not specific to this receptor: For the cohort, immune exposure information was limited to CMV serostatus. In vitro tests confirmed that three of the cytomegalovirus-associated TCR beta chains recognize cytomegalovirus antigens. Linkage disequilibrium might explain the correlated functional status among segregating V segments, but an unknown experimental factor could not be excluded. Most TCR sequences were observed very rarely across donors, whereas some public TCRs were present in many individuals. Only TCR beta chains were sequenced in this cohort, and the absence of alpha or paired-chain data limited detectable features. When HLA alleles, especially DR and DQ, strongly co-occurred, attributing TCR associations to individual alleles was difficult. A further reported finding was that TCR beta sequences accurately predicted the HLA-A and HLA-B alleles for most subjects in the first cohort. The classifier was reported to diagnose cytomegalovirus status with high specificity and sensitivity in both the original cohort and the validation cohort. The earlier analysis of a few hundred of the donors excluded 15 to 20 rarely observed V segments, including chromosome 9 orphons, because counts were too low. In a later analysis, some 17,000 TCR beta sequences were associated with specific HLA alleles at a false discovery rate of 0.05. According to a later analysis, parvovirus B19, influenza, CMV and Epstein-Barr virus appeared linked to several top co-occurrence clusters. The authors suggested that the approach could potentially be generalized to other disease states and immunological phenotypes. Compared with the roughly 710-donor mean, donors in an Asian-associated ancestry cluster had fewer N-insertions in productive TCRs, according to a later genetic analysis. An earlier analysis of 587 of the donors showed that most TCR beta V segments appeared in productive rearrangements either about 87% or about 30% of the time, which broadly matched IMGT annotations. Compared with equally common non-associated chains, HLA-associated TCR beta chains in a later analysis were more clonally expanded and had lower generation probabilities. The 87-base-pair reads could not distinguish some IMGT-functional V segments, including TRBV6-2 and TRBV6-3, so those segments were excluded. A cluster of highly shared sequence variants was judged likely to be a technical artifact of the sequencing pipeline. A total of fewer than 200 TCR beta chains were listed by the study as associated with cytomegalovirus. Roughly uniform sequencing depth across donors was assumed in presence/absence analyses, although this assumption may not hold. Because HLA typing was missing for some donors at each locus, association tests included only the typed subset. Most CMV-associated TCR beta chains appeared to be HLA-restricted in a later analysis, and the HLA associations seemed to be driven largely by CMV exposure. A later genetic analysis associated a missense DCLRE1C variant with V-gene and J-gene trimming of TCR beta chains, and an independent cohort replicated the association. A later analysis found that TCR association rates varied across HLA loci, with DRB1 alleles showing the most associated TCRs and HLA-C alleles the fewest.

Recombination linked TRBV7-9 to TRBJ2-1; the D region possibly corresponds to TRBD2 (5 bases align). This receptor was taken from a woman aged 45-59 years in good health and CMV-seropositive. The source material was PBMCs. This receptor carries the CDR3 CASSLAGEKHNEQFF. The bases read TGTGCCAGCAGCTTAGCCGGGGAGAAACACAATGAGCAGTTCTTC.